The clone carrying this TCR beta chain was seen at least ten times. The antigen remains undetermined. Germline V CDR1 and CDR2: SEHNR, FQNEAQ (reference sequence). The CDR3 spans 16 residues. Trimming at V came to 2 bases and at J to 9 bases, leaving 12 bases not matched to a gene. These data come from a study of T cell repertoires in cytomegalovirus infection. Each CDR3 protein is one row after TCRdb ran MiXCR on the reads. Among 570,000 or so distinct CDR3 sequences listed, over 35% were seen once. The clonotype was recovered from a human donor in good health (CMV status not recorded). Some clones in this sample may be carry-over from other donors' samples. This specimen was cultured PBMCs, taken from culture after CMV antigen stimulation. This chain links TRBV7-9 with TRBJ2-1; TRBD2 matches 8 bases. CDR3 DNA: TGTGCCAGCAGCTTATCACCTAGCGGGTTGCCAACTGAGCAGTTCTTC. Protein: CASSLSPSGLPTEQFF.